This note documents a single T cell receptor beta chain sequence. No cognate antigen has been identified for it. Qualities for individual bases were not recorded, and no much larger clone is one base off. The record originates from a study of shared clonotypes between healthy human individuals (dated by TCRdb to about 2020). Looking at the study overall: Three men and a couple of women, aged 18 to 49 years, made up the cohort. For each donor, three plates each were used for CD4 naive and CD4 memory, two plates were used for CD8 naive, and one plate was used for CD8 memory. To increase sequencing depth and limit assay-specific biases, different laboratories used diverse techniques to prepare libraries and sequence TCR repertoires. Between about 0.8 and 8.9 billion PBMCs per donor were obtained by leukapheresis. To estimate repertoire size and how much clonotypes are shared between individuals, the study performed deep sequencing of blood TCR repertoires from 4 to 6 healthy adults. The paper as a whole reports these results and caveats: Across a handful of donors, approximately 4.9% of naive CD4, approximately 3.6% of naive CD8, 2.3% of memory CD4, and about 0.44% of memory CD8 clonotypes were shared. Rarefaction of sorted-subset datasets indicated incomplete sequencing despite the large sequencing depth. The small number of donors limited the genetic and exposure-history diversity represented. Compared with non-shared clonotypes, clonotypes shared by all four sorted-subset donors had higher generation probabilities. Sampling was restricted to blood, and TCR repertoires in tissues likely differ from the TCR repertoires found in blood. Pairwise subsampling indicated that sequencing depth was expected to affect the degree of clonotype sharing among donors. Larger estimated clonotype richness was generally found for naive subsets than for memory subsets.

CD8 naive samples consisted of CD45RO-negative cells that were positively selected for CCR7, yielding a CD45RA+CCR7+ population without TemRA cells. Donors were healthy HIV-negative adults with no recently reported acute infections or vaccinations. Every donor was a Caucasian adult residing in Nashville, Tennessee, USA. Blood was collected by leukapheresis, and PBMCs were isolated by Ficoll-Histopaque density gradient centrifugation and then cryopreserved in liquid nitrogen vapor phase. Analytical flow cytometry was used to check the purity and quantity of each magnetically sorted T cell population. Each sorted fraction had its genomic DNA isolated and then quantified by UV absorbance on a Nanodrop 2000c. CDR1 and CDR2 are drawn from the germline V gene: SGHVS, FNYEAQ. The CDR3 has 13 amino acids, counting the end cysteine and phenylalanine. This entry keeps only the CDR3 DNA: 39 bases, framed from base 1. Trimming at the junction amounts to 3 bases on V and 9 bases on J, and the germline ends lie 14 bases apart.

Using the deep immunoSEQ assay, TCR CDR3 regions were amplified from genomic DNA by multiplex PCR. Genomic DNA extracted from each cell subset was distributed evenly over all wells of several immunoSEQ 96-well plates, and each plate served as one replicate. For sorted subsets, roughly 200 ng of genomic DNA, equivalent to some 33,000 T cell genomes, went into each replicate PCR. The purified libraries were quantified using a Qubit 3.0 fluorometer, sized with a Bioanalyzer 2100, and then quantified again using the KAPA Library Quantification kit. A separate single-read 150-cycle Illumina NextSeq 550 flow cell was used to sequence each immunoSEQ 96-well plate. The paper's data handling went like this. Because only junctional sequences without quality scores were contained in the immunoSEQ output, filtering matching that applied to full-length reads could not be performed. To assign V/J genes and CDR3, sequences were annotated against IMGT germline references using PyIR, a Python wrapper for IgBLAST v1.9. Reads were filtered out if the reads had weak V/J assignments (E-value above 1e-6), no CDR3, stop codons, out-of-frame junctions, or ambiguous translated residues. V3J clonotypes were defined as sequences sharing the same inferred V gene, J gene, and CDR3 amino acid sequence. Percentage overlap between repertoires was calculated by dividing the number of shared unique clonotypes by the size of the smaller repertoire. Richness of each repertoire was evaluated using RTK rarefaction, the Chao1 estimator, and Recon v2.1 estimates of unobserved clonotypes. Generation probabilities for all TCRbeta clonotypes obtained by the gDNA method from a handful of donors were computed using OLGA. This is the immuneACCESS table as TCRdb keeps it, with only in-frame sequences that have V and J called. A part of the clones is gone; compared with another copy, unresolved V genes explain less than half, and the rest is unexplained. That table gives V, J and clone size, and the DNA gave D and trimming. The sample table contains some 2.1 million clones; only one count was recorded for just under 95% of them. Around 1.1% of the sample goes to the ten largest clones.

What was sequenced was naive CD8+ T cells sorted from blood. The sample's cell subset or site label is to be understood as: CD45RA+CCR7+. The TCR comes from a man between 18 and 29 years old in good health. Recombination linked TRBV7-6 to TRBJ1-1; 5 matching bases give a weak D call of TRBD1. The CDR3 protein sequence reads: CASSFPAQDQAFF. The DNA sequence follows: TGTGCCAGCAGCTTCCCCGCACAGGATCAAGCTTTCTTT.